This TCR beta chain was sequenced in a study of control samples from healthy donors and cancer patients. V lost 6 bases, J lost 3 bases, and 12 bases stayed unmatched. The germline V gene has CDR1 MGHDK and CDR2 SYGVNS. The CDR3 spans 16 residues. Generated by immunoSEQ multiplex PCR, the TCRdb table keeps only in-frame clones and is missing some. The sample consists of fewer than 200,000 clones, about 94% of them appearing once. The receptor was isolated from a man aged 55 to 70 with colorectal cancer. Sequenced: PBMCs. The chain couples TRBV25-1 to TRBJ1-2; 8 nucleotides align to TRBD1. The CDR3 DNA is TGTGCCAGCAGCAAAATGACAGGGGTATTTGACTATGGCTACACCTTC. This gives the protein CASSKMTGVFDYGYTF.